These 20 T cell receptor beta chains share one sample of origin, sequenced in a study of blood T cell repertoires in COVID-19. Some clones are missing from TCRdb's copy, which holds only in-frame ones; the method was immunoSEQ multiplex PCR. The sample consists of hundreds of thousands of clones, 85% to 90% of them appearing once. The sequenced material came from peripheral blood. These receptors all stem from a woman between 45 and 65 years old with COVID-19, enrolled during active disease.

The V and J genes are TRBV5-6 and TRBJ2-1, with TRBD1 matching over 8 bases. The CDR3 covers 15 residues. The trim removed 4 bases at V and 5 bases at J, leaving 8 bases unmatched. Per germline, CDR1 SGHDT and CDR2 YYEEEE. The DNA for the CDR3 is TGTGCCAGCAGCCGAACAGGGGGGACCGACAATGAGCAGTTCTTC. Translation: CASSRTGGTDNEQFF.

The chain links TRBV5-4 to TRBJ1-6; D possibly corresponds to TRBD1 (5 bases). With 4 bases removed from V and 12 bases from J, the gap between germline ends came to 11 bases. The CDR3 has 12 residues. CDR1 SGHNT and CDR2 YYREEE come from the germline V gene (reference sequence). The CDR3 region is CASSLTGGPLHF. In DNA, the CDR3 is TGTGCCAGCAGCCTGACGGGGGGACCCCTCCACTTT.

The V call is TRBV13, the J call TRBJ2-1, with 9 nucleotides matching TRBD1. This CDR3 contains 13 residues. Unmatched junction bases numbered 1, after V lost 3 bases and J lost 7 bases. CDR1 is PRHDT, CDR2 FYEKMQ, per germline (reference sequence). As DNA, the CDR3 is TGTGCCAGCAGCTTGGACAGGGGAAATGAGCAGTTCTTC. Residues: CASSLDRGNEQFF.

The gene calls are TRBV7-3 and TRBJ2-7; unclear D gene. Germline assignment: CDR1 SGHTA and CDR2 FQGTGA. The V and J ends lost 2 bases and 7 bases respectively, with 15 bases between them. The CDR3 loop spans 14 amino acids. The CDR3 spells CASSLSSSSEEQYF. The CDR3, as DNA: TGTGCCAGCAGCTTATCATCATCCTCCGAGGAGCAGTACTTC.

This clone was seen once. This chain uses TRBV6-5 with TRBJ1-3; D unclear. The length of the CDR3 is 14 residues. V shed 5 bases and J shed 0 bases, with 8 bases lying between them. Germline lookup yields CDR1 MNHEY and CDR2 SVGAGI. CDR3 sequence reads: CASSLTYSGNTIYF. The CDR3 region has the DNA TGTGCCAGCAGTCTTACTTACTCTGGAAACACCATATATTTT.

This sequence joins TRBV28 and TRBJ1-6, with D uncertain. From germline, CDR1 is MDHEN and CDR2 SYDVKM. CDR3 length: 13 amino acids. Trimming took 4 bases from V and 14 from J, leaving 15 bases between them. The DNA for the CDR3 is TGTGCCAGCAGTTGGTCCCTCCGGGAAGCCCTCCACTTT. It specifies CASSWSLREALHF.

This chain joins TRBV9 and TRBJ1-1, with D perhaps TRBD1 (5 bases). The CDR3 is 15 amino acids. Germline loops: CDR1 SGDLS, CDR2 YYNGEE. V gave up 2 bases and J gave up 1 base, with 12 bases separating them. The CDR3 nucleotides read TGTGCCAGCAGCGTCTGGGGCTCGGAGAACACTGAAGCTTTCTTT. Translated, it gives CASSVWGSENTEAFF.

The table lists this clone with a count of one. The CDR3 is CASSQGLTGNTIYF. Written as DNA, the CDR3 is TGCGCCAGCAGCCAAGGGCTTACTGGAAACACCATATATTTT. The chain has TRBV4-1 and TRBJ1-3; D is unclear. The V and J ends lost 1 base and 2 bases respectively, with 6 bases between them. Germline CDR1 MGHRA, CDR2 YSYEKL. There are 14 residues in the CDR3.

V gene TRBV6-5 combines with J gene TRBJ2-7, with 7 nucleotides matching TRBD2. The CDR3 covers 14 residues. Germline lookup yields CDR1 MNHEY and CDR2 SVGAGI. Germline trimming cut 10 bases from V and 2 bases from J; bases unmatched to any gene: 11. The CDR3 DNA reads as TGTGCCACCCCATTCGGGGGGAGCACCTACGAGCAGTACTTC. It yields the protein CATPFGGSTYEQYF.

The rearrangement uses TRBV9 and TRBJ1-5; D call uncertain. The CDR3 is made up of 15 amino acids. CDR1 and CDR2 (germline): SGDLS, YYNGEE. V gave up 3 bases and J gave up 3 bases, with 13 bases separating them. The CDR3 spells CASSGGGLPNQPQHF. CDR3 nucleotides: TGTGCCAGCAGCGGAGGAGGACTCCCCAATCAGCCCCAGCATTTT.

The J gene is TRBJ1-2, the V gene TRBV12-3 or TRBV12-4, with unresolved D. CDR3 length: 13 amino acids. The germline V and J ends were trimmed by 4 bases and 4 bases, with 10 bases remaining between them. CDR3 protein: CASSSAATYGYTF. The CDR3 region has the DNA TGTGCCAGCAGTTCAGCAGCGACCTATGGCTACACCTTC.

Only one count was recorded for this clone. V usage is TRBV3-1 (or the pseudogene TRBV3-2) and J usage is TRBJ2-1; 8 nucleotides align to TRBD1. The junction had 1 base not matched to a gene; V was cut back by 3 bases and J by 12 bases. Per the germline V gene, CDR1 is LGHDT and CDR2 is YNNKEL (reference sequence). The CDR3 has 11 amino acids. The CDR3 here is CASSHDRGQFF. DNA of the CDR3: TGTGCCAGCAGCCATGACAGGGGGCAGTTCTTC.

V gene TRBV10-3 combines with J gene TRBJ1-2; possibly TRBD1 for D (5 bases). From germline, CDR1 is ENHRY and CDR2 SYGVKD. With 4 bases removed from V and 4 bases from J, the gap between germline ends came to 13 bases. The CDR3 is made up of 14 amino acids. The DNA for the CDR3 is TGTGCCATCAGTGCGGAGGGGTACAGCTATGGCTACACCTTC. It translates to CAISAEGYSYGYTF.

This sequence joins TRBV5-1 and TRBJ1-1, with D possibly TRBD1 on 5 matching bases. This CDR3 contains 14 residues. The germline V and J ends were trimmed by 4 bases and 1 base, with 11 bases remaining between them. Germline V gene sequence: CDR1 SGHRS, CDR2 YFSETQ. The CDR3 DNA is TGCGCCAGCAGCCCCTCAGGGTCGAACACTGAAGCTTTCTTT. It encodes CASSPSGSNTEAFF.

As for this clone: The junction departs from the called germline gene at one end, perhaps through a read error. Other DNA sequences within the sample encode an identical CDR3. The gene calls are TRBV29-1 and TRBJ1-1, with 7 bases aligning to TRBD1. Germline V CDR1 and CDR2: SQVTM, ANQGSEA. This CDR3 has 12 amino acids. Written as DNA, the CDR3 is TGTAGCGTTGACCATGGACAGGCTGAAGCTTTCTTT. It yields the protein CSVDHGQAEAFF.

In its sample, this clone was seen once. The chain uses TRBV6-4 and TRBJ2-7; 8 positions match TRBD1. The germline CDR1 and CDR2 sequences are MRHNA and SNTAGT. V shed 2 bases, J shed 2 bases, and the junction held 11 bases outside the gene matches. CDR3 length: 17 residues. CDR3: CASSDAQGAPTTYEQYF. CDR3 DNA: TGTGCCAGCAGTGACGCCCAGGGGGCTCCCACGACCTACGAGCAGTACTTC.

A remark on this clone: A junction end diverges from the germline sequence, so it may reflect a read error. The chain combines TRBV5-6 with TRBJ2-7; D possibly uses TRBD1 or TRBD2 (7 bases each). The CDR3 is made up of 15 amino acids. The V gene's germline CDR1 is SGHDT and CDR2 YYEEEE. CDR3 in DNA: TGTGCCAGCAGTTTGGGAGGGGGCTGGGTCTACGAGCAGTACTTC. Protein sequence: CASSLGGGWVYEQYF.

The V call is TRBV5-8, the J call TRBJ1-6; no definite D call. Germline-derived CDR1 and CDR2 are SGHTS and YDEGEE. The CDR3 runs 15 residues. Trimming took off 0 bases at V and 9 bases at J, with 13 bases between the two ends. Here the CDR3 reads CASSLGFQRTSPLHF. The CDR3 nucleotides read TGTGCCAGCAGCTTGGGGTTCCAGCGTACTTCACCCCTCCACTTT.

This rearrangement joins TRBV6-6 to TRBJ1-5; perhaps TRBD1 as D (5 bases). The CDR3 has 12 residues. CDR1 is MNHNY and CDR2 is SVGAGI in the germline V gene (reference sequence). V dropped 7 bases and J dropped 4 bases, with 8 bases sitting between them. CDR3 sequence (DNA): TGTGCCAGCACCTCAGGGAATCAGCCCCAGCATTTT. This sequence encodes CASTSGNQPQHF.

The V gene is TRBV19, the J gene TRBJ1-3; tentatively, D is TRBD1 (6 bases). Trimming shortened V by 5 bases and J by 0 bases, and 11 bases separated the two germline ends. The CDR3 consists of 15 residues. Germline V gene lookup returns CDR1 LNHDA and CDR2 SQIVND (reference sequence). CDR3 loop: CASSLDRLSGNTIYF. DNA for the CDR3: TGTGCCAGTAGTCTCGACAGGCTCTCTGGAAACACCATATATTTT.